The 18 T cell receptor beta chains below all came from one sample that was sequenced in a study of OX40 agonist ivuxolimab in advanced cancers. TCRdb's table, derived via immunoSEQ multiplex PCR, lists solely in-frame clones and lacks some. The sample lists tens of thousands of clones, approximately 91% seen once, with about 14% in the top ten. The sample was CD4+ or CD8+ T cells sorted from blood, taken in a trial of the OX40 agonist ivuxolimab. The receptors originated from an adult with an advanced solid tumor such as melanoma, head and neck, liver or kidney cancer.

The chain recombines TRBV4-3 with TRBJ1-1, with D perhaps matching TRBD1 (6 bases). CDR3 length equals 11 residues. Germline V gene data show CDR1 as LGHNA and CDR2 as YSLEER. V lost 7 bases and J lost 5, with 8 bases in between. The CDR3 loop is CASKGGTEAFF. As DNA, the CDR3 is TGCGCCAGCAAAGGGGGAACTGAAGCTTTCTTT.

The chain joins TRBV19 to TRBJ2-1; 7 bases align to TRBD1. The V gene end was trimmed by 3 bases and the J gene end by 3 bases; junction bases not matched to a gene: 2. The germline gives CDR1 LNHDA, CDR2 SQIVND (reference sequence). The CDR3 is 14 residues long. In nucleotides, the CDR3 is TGTGCCAGTAGTATGCGACAGGGCTACAATGAGCAGTTCTTC. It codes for CASSMRQGYNEQFF.

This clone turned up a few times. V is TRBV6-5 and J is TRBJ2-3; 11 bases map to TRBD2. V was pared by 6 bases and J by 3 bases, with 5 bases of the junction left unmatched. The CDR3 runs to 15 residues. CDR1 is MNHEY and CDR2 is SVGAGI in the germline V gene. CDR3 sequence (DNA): TGTGCCAGCAGACGGACTAGCGGGCCAACAGATACGCAGTATTTT. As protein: CASRRTSGPTDTQYF.

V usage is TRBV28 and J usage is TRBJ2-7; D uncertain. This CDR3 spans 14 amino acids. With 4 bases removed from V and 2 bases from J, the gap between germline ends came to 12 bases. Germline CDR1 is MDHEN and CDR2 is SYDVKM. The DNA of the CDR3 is TGTGCCAGCAGTTACCCCGAAAGGGCCTACGAGCAGTACTTC. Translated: CASSYPERAYEQYF.

The CDR3 reads CASSAKDGVNSHYEQYF. The CDR3 DNA is TGTGCCAGCAGCGCCAAAGACGGGGTCAATAGCCACTACGAGCAGTACTTC. The chain joins TRBV9 to TRBJ2-7, with D possibly matching TRBD2 (5 bases). The V gene's germline CDR1 is SGDLS and CDR2 YYNGEE. Trimming left V 3 bases short and J 3 bases short, with 22 bases between. The CDR3 totals 17 residues.

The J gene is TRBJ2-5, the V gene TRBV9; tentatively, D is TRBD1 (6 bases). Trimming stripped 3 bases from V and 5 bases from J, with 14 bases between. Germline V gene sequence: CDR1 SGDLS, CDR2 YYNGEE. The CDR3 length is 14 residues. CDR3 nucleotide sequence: TGTGCCAGCAGCGCGGGACACGACCCGGAGACCCAGTACTTC. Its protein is CASSAGHDPETQYF.

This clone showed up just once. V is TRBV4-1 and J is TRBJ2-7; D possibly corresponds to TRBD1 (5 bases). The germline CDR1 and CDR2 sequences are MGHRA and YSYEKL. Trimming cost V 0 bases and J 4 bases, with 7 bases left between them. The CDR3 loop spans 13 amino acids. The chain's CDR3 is CASSQERQYEQYF. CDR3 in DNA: TGCGCCAGCAGCCAAGAGCGACAGTACGAGCAGTACTTC.

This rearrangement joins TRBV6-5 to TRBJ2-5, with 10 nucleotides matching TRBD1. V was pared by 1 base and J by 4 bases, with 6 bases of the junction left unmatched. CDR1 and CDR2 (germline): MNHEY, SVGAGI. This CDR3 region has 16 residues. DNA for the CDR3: TGTGCCAGCAGTTACTGGGACAGGGGTATGATAGAGACCCAGTACTTC. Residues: CASSYWDRGMIETQYF.

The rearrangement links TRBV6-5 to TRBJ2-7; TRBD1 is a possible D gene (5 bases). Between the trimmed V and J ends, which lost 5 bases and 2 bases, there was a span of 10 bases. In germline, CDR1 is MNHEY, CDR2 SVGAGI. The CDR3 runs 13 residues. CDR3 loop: CASSPGFPYEQYF. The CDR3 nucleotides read TGTGCCAGCAGTCCAGGGTTCCCCTACGAGCAGTACTTC.

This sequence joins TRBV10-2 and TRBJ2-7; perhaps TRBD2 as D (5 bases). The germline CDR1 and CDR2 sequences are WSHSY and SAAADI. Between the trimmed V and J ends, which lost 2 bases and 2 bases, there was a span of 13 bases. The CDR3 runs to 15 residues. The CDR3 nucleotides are TGCGCCAGCAGTGAGCGAGGGCCTATTCCCTACGAGCAGTACTTC. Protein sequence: CASSERGPIPYEQYF.

The CDR3 bases are TGTGCCAGTAGTATCACAGAGGGGGAATGGAGCGAGCAGTACTTC. This codes for CASSITEGEWSEQYF. This rearrangement joins TRBV19 to TRBJ2-7; D is perhaps TRBD1 (6 bases). CDR1 LNHDA and CDR2 SQIVND come from the germline V gene (reference sequence). V lost 3 bases and J lost 6, with 18 bases in between. This CDR3 is 15 amino acids long. Full variable domain (missing parts from reference TRBV19 and TRBJ2-7): DGGITQSPKYLFRKEGQNVTLSCEQNLNHDAMYWYRQDPGQGLRLIYYSQIVNDFQKGDIAEGYSVSREKKESFPLTVTSAQKNPTAFYLCASSITEGEWSEQYFGPGTRLTVT.

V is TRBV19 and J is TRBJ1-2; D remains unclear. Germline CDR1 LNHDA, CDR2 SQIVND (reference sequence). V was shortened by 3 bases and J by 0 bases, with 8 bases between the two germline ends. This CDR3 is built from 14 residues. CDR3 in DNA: TGTGCCAGTAGTATTCAGCCGGCTAACTATGGCTACACCTTC. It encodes CASSIQPANYGYTF.

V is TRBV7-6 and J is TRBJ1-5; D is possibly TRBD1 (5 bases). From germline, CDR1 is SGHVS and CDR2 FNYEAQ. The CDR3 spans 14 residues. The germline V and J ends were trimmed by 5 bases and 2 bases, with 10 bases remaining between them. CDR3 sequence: CASSAMGGNQPQHF. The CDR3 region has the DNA TGTGCCAGCAGCGCAATGGGGGGCAATCAGCCCCAGCATTTT.

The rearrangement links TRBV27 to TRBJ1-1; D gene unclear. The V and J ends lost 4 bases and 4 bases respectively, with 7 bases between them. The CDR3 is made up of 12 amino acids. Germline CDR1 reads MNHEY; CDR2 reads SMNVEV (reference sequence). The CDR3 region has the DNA TGTGCCAGCAGTTCCTTGTCCACTGAAGCTTTCTTT. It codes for CASSSLSTEAFF.

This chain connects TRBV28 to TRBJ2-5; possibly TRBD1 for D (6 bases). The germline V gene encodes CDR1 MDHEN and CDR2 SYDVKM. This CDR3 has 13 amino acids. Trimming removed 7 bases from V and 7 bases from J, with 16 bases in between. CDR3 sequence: CASTPQGSRTQYF. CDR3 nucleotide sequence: TGTGCCAGCACCCCCCAGGGGAGTAGGACCCAGTACTTC.

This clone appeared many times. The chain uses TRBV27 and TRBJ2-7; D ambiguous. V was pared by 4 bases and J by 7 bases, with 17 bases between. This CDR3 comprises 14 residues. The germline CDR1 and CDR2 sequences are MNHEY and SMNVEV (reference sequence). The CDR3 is CASSSTGYLLEQYF. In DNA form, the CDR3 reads TGTGCCAGCAGTTCCACCGGGTACCTTTTGGAGCAGTACTTC.

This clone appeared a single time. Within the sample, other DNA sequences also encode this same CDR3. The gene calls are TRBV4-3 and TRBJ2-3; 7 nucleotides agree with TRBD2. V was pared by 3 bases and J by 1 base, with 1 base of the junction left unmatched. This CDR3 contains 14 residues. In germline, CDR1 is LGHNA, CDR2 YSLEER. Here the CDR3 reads CASSHRGGTDTQYF. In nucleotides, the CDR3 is TGCGCCAGCAGCCACCGGGGGGGCACAGATACGCAGTATTTT.

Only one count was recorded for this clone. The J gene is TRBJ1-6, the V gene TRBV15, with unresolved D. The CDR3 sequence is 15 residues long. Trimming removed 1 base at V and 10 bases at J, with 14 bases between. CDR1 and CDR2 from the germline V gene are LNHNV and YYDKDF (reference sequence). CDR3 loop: CATSRVAVIGSPLHF. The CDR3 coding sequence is TGTGCCACCAGCAGAGTCGCGGTCATCGGATCACCCCTCCACTTT.